The clone carrying this TCR beta chain has ten or more counts. No antigen is known for it. The record originates from a study of T cells in Graves' hyperthyroidism and ophthalmopathy. Study findings and constraints: Separation of ophthalmopathy from stable hyperthyroidism was achieved by a 13 V-J model.

CDR3 length: 15 amino acids. Germline CDR1 reads LGHNA; CDR2 reads YSLEER. With 0 bases removed from V and 7 bases from J, the gap between germline ends came to 13 bases. It was RNA transcripts that yielded the amplified TCR beta CDR3 regions. The TCR CDR3 first-round RT-PCR relied on the HTBI primer set. Using its own MiXCR run on the multiplex PCR reads, TCRdb lists one record per CDR3 protein. The repertoire holds about 530,000 distinct CDR3 sequences, with 17% as singletons. Material: blood. V gene TRBV4-3 combines with J gene TRBJ1-5; TRBD1 is a possible D gene (5 bases). This TCR came from a woman under 30 with Graves' ophthalmopathy. The CDR3 here is CASSQDRWGGQPQHF. CDR3 bases: TGCGCCAGCAGCCAAGATCGATGGGGGGGACAGCCCCAGCATTTT.